This entry lists 3 T cell receptor beta chains sequenced from one sample in a study of control samples from healthy donors and cancer patients. Profiling relied on immunoSEQ multiplex PCR, and the TCRdb table lists in-frame clones only, not all of them. The sample contains about 60,000 clones, just over 90% of which appear only once. Sequences were obtained from PBMCs. Receptors were obtained from a woman between 45 and 60 years old with colorectal cancer.

This chain joins TRBV28 and TRBJ1-1; D not certain. The CDR3 sequence is 14 residues long. Germline V gene lookup returns CDR1 MDHEN and CDR2 SYDVKM. The germline V and J ends were trimmed by 7 bases and 2 bases, with 14 bases remaining between them. As DNA, the CDR3 is TGTGCCAGCAATCGTGCGGGGATTAACACTGAAGCTTTCTTT. This gives the protein CASNRAGINTEAFF.

This clone occurred once. The chain carries TRBV28 and TRBJ1-4, with 7 bases aligning to TRBD1. V trimming: 5 bases; J trimming: 5 bases; junction bases outside the gene matches: 5. Germline V gene data show CDR1 as MDHEN and CDR2 as SYDVKM. The CDR3 totals 14 residues. In DNA, the CDR3 is TGTGCCAGCAGTAAACAGGGGACCAATGAAAAACTGTTTTTT. Translated: CASSKQGTNEKLFF.

This chain uses TRBV9 with TRBJ1-1; a possible D gene is TRBD1 (5 bases). In germline, CDR1 is SGDLS, CDR2 YYNGEE. Trimming removed 3 bases at V and 3 bases at J, with 9 bases between. The CDR3 runs 13 residues. CDR3 amino acids: CASSGVGDTEAFF. DNA for the CDR3: TGTGCCAGCAGCGGAGTGGGGGACACTGAAGCTTTCTTT.